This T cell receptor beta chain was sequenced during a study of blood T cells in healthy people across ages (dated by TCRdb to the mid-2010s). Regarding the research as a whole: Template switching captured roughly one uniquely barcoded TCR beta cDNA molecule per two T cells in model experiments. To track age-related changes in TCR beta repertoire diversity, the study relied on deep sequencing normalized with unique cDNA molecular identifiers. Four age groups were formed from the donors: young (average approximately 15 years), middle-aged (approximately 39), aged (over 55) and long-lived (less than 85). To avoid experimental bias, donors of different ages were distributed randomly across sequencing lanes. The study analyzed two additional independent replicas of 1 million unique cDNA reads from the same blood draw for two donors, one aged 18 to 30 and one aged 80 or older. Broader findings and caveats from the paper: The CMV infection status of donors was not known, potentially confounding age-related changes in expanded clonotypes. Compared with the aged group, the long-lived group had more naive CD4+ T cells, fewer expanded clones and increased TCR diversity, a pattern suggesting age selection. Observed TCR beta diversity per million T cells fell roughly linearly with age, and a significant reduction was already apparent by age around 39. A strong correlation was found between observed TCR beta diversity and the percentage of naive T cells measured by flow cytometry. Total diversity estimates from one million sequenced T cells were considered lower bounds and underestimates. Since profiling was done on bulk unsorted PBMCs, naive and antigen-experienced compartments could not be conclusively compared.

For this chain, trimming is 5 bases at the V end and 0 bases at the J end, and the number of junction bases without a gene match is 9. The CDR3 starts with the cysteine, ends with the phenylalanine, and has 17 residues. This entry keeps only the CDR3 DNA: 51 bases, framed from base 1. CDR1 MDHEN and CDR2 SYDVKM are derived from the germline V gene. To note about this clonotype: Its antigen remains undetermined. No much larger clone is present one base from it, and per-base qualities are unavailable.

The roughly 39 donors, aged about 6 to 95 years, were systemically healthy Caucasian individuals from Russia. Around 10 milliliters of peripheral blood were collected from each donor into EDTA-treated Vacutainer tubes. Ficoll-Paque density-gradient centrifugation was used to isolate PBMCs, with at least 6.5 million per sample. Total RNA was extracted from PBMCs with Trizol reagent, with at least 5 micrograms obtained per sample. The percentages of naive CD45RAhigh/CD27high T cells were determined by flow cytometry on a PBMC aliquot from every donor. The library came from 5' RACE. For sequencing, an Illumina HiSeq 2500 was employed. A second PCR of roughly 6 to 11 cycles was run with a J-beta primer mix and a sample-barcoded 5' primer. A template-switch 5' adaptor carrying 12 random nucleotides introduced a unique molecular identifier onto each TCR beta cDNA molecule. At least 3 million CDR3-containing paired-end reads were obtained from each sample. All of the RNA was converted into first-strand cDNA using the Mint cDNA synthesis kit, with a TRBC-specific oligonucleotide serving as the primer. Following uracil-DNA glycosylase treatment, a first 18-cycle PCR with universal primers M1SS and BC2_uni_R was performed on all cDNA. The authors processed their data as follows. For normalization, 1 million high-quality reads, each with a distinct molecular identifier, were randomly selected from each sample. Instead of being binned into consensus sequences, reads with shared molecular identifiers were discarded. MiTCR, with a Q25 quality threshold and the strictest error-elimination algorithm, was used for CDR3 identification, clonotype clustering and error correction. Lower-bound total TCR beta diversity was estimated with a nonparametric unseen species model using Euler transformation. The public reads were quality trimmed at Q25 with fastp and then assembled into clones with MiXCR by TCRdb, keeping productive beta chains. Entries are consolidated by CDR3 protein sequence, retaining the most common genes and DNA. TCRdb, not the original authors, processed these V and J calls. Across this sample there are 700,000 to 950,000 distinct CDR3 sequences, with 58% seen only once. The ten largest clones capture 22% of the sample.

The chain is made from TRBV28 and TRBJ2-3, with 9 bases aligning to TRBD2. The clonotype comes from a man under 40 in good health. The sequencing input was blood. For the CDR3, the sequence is CASSLAGMVGSTDTQYF. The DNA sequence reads TGTGCCAGCAGTCTAGCGGGAATGGTCGGGAGCACAGATACGCAGTATTTT.